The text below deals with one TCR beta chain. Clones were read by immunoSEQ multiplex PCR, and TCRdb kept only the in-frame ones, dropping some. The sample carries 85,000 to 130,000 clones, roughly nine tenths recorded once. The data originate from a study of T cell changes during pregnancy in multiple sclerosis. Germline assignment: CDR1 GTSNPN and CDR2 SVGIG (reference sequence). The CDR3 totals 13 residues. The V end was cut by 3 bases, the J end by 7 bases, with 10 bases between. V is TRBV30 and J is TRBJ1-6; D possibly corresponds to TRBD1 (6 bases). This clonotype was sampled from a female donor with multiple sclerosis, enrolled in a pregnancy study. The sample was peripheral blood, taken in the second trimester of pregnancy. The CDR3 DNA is TGTGCCTGGAGGAGACAGGACAATTCACCCCTCCACTTT. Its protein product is CAWRRQDNSPLHF.